One and the same sample provided the 19 T cell receptor beta chains below, sequenced in a study of shared clonotypes between healthy human individuals. Profiled with immunoSEQ multiplex PCR; TCRdb holds only in-frame clones, not every one. The data contain some 2.3 million clones, roughly 93% of them singletons. Specimen: naive CD4+ T cells from PBMCs. Subset here: CD45RA+ positively selected. The receptors were gathered from a man aged 18 to 30 in good health. Some clones in this sample may be carry-over from other donors' samples.

This rearrangement joins TRBV2 to TRBJ2-3; D gene unclear. There are 13 residues in the CDR3. Trimming took 6 bases from V and 6 from J, leaving 13 bases between them. Per germline, CDR1 SNHLY and CDR2 FYNNEI. CDR3 region: CASSVAPRDTQYF. The CDR3 DNA sequence: TGTGCCAGCAGCGTGGCCCCACGGGATACGCAGTATTTT.

Only one count was recorded for this clone. The CDR3: CAWSAAGVGQYF. The CDR3 DNA follows: TGTGCCTGGAGTGCAGCGGGAGTAGGGCAGTACTTC. This rearrangement joins TRBV30 to TRBJ2-7; 8 bases agree with TRBD2. Trimming took 1 base from V and 9 from J; bases not matched to a gene: 5. The CDR3 has 12 amino acids. Germline lookup yields CDR1 GTSNPN and CDR2 SVGIG (reference sequence).

About this clone: Other DNA sequences in this sample translate to the same CDR3. This sequence joins TRBV28 and TRBJ1-3; D is ambiguous. This CDR3 has 14 amino acids. The V end lost 2 bases, the J end lost 4 bases, and 9 bases lay between the germline ends. Germline loops: CDR1 MDHEN, CDR2 SYDVKM. DNA of the CDR3: TGTGCCAGCAGTTTAGTAGGCTCGGGAAACACCATATATTTT. Protein sequence: CASSLVGSGNTIYF.

With respect to this clone: Other DNA sequences within the sample encode an identical CDR3. The chain combines TRBV30 with TRBJ1-5; D remains unclear. The CDR3 runs to 13 residues. Trimming stripped 3 bases from V and 3 bases from J, with 9 bases between. Looked up from germline, CDR1 is GTSNPN and CDR2 is SVGIG (reference sequence). The CDR3 region has the DNA TGTGCCTGGAGCGTAGACCACAATCAGCCCCAGCATTTT. Residues: CAWSVDHNQPQHF.

This clone was seen just once. The V and J genes are TRBV19 and TRBJ2-7, with 7 bases lining up with TRBD1. Trimming took 6 bases from V and 2 from J; bases not matched to a gene: 7. Per germline, CDR1 LNHDA and CDR2 SQIVND (reference sequence). The CDR3 extends over 14 amino acids. Here the CDR3 reads CASSSAGTAYEQYF. The CDR3, as DNA: TGTGCCAGTAGCTCAGCCGGGACAGCCTACGAGCAGTACTTC.

The rearrangement links TRBV7-6 to TRBJ2-5, with D unclear. Germline-derived CDR1 and CDR2 are SGHVS and FNYEAQ. This CDR3 comprises 14 residues. Trimming stripped 4 bases from V and 5 bases from J, with 14 bases between. This CDR3 is CASSSWERVETQYF. CDR3 DNA: TGTGCCAGCAGCTCGTGGGAAAGGGTTGAGACCCAGTACTTC.

The rearrangement uses TRBV7-3 and TRBJ2-5, with 7 bases aligning to TRBD1. In germline, CDR1 is SGHTA, CDR2 FQGTGA. The J segment lost 0 bases and the V segment lost 5 bases, leaving 3 bases of the junction unmatched. The CDR3 totals 14 residues. The CDR3 loop reads CASSQQGYQETQYF. The CDR3 coding sequence is TGTGCCAGCAGCCAACAGGGGTACCAAGAGACCCAGTACTTC.

The DNA for the CDR3 is TGCGCCAGCAGCTTGGCGGGCGGCGGGAGAGGAGGGGAGCTGTTTTTT. Amino acid sequence: CASSLAGGGRGGELFF. The chain has TRBV5-1 and TRBJ2-2; 7 bases are a match to TRBD2. Trimming cost V 0 bases and J 8 bases; bases outside gene matches: 10. The CDR3 has 16 amino acids. Looked up from germline, CDR1 is SGHRS and CDR2 is YFSETQ.

The rearrangement joins TRBV5-6 to TRBJ2-2, with a weak D call TRBD2 (5 bases). V was pared by 0 bases and J by 1 base, with 7 bases between. The CDR3 sequence is 15 residues long. Germline loops: CDR1 SGHDT, CDR2 YYEEEE. The CDR3 loop reads CASSLVGGNTGELFF. CDR3 nucleotides: TGTGCCAGCAGCTTGGTAGGAGGGAACACCGGGGAGCTGTTTTTT. The variable domain in full, completed from reference TRBV5-6 and TRBJ2-2, reads DAGVTQSPTHLIKTRGQQVTLRCSPKSGHDTVSWYQQALGQGPQFIFQYYEEEERQRGNFPDRFSGHQFPNYSSELNVNALLLGDSALYLCASSLVGGNTGELFFGEGSRLTVL.

The chain links TRBV7-8 to TRBJ1-2; no clear D. Germline lookup yields CDR1 SGHVS and CDR2 FQNEAQ. CDR3 length: 15 amino acids. Trimming stripped 4 bases from V and 4 bases from J, with 16 bases between. CDR3 loop: CASSWLRRNSYGYTF. CDR3 in DNA: TGTGCCAGCAGCTGGTTGAGGCGGAACAGCTATGGCTACACCTTC.

This rearrangement joins TRBV4-1 to TRBJ1-5; D perhaps matches TRBD1 (5 bases). Germline-derived CDR1 and CDR2 are MGHRA and YSYEKL. CDR3 length: 15 amino acids. V lost 1 base and J 2 bases, leaving 9 bases between the germline ends. CDR3 region: CASSQGAGGNQPQHF. The CDR3 DNA is TGCGCCAGCAGCCAAGGGGCGGGGGGCAATCAGCCCCAGCATTTT.

The table lists this clone with a few counts. The rearrangement links TRBV7-2 to TRBJ1-5; D is undetermined. Trimming removed 5 bases from V and 2 bases from J, with 10 bases in between. From germline, CDR1 is SGHTA and CDR2 FQGNSA. This CDR3 comprises 14 residues. The CDR3, as DNA: TGTGCCAGCAGCACCCGAAGCGGCAATCAGCCCCAGCATTTT. Translating gives CASSTRSGNQPQHF.

This chain connects TRBV7-2 to TRBJ2-1, with 9 bases lining up with TRBD2. Germline V lookup: CDR1 SGHTA, CDR2 FQGNSA. The CDR3 has 16 amino acids. V lost 2 bases to trimming and J lost 2 bases; unmatched junction nucleotides: 4. The CDR3 DNA follows: TGTGCCAGCAGCTTAAGCGTAGCGGGAGCCTACAATGAGCAGTTCTTC. This translates into CASSLSVAGAYNEQFF.

The chain joins TRBV29-1 to TRBJ2-1; D is uncertain. The CDR3 consists of 14 residues. CDR1 is SQVTM, CDR2 ANQGSEA, per germline. V gave up 3 bases and J gave up 3 bases, with 12 bases separating them. The CDR3 sequence: CSVEGWAGYNEQFF. Written as DNA, the CDR3 is TGCAGCGTTGAGGGGTGGGCAGGCTACAATGAGCAGTTCTTC.

This rearrangement joins TRBV5-1 to TRBJ1-1; D is possibly TRBD1 (5 bases). The V gene's germline CDR1 is SGHRS and CDR2 YFSETQ. This CDR3 is built from 16 residues. Trimming took 4 bases from V and 4 from J, leaving 20 bases between them. The CDR3 region is CASSRKGLAGATEAFF. The CDR3 nucleotides read TGCGCCAGCAGCCGTAAAGGACTCGCCGGGGCCACTGAAGCTTTCTTT.

Concerning this clone: Other nucleotide sequences in the sample specify the same CDR3. This rearrangement joins TRBV5-1 to TRBJ1-1; D may be TRBD1 (6 bases). The CDR3 has 13 residues. V lost 2 bases to trimming and J lost 4 bases, with 9 bases between them. The germline CDR1 and CDR2 sequences are SGHRS and YFSETQ. The CDR3 reads CASSFGGPTEAFF. The CDR3 DNA follows: TGCGCCAGCAGCTTCGGGGGGCCCACTGAAGCTTTCTTT.

On this clone itself: Within the sample, other DNA sequences also encode this same CDR3. V usage is TRBV28 and J usage is TRBJ2-7; 12 bases match TRBD2. Losses at the gene ends were 5 bases for V and 2 bases for J; bases not matched to a gene: 4. Germline V gene sequence: CDR1 MDHEN, CDR2 SYDVKM. The CDR3 has 15 amino acids. The CDR3 DNA sequence: TGTGCCAGCAGTCCTGGACTAGCGGGGACCTACGAGCAGTACTTC. It is translated as CASSPGLAGTYEQYF. The full variable domain, in which reference TRBV28 and TRBJ2-7 provide the parts outside the CDR3, is DVKVTQSSRYLVKRTGEKVFLECVQDMDHENMFWYRQDPGLGLRLIYFSYDVKMKEKGDIPEGYSVSREKKERFSLILESASTNQTSMYLCASSPGLAGTYEQYFGPGTRLTVT.

J is TRBJ2-7 and V is TRBV9, with TRBD2 identical over 9 bases. Germline assignment: CDR1 SGDLS and CDR2 YYNGEE. V was pared by 2 bases and J by 5 bases, with 5 bases of the junction left unmatched. The CDR3 length is 14 residues. The CDR3 sequence is CASSVSGRPHEQYF. CDR3 DNA: TGTGCCAGCAGCGTTAGCGGGAGACCCCACGAGCAGTACTTC.

This chain joins TRBV10-3 and TRBJ2-5; tentatively, D is TRBD2 (6 bases). The CDR3 has 15 amino acids. The germline V gene has CDR1 ENHRY and CDR2 SYGVKD. Trimming took off 2 bases at V and 2 bases at J, with 12 bases between the two ends. CDR3 amino acids: CAISETGGEQETQYF. The CDR3 coding sequence is TGTGCCATCAGTGAGACCGGGGGTGAACAAGAGACCCAGTACTTC.